This record looks at one T cell receptor beta chain sequence and its context. Its antigen remains unidentified. Patients who had autoimmune disease history or got systemic immunosuppression were left out. The sample belongs to a study of OX40 agonist ivuxolimab in advanced cancers. Study information: The diagnoses of dose-escalation patients were hepatocellular carcinoma, melanoma, renal cell or head and neck cancer. Partial response was recorded in three patients: one hepatocellular carcinoma and two cutaneous melanoma cases.

Clones were read by immunoSEQ multiplex PCR, and TCRdb kept only the in-frame ones, dropping some. This table holds 30,000 to 35,000 clones, roughly 90% found once. Study-level results: Those patients achieving a partial response at 0.1-3.0 mg/kg showed among the lowest clonal expansion.

The TCR originated in an adult with an advanced solid tumor such as melanoma, head and neck, liver or kidney cancer. Here the sequenced sample was CD4+ or CD8+ T cells sorted from blood, taken in a trial of the OX40 agonist ivuxolimab.

The CDR3 DNA sequence: TGTGCCAGCAGCTTAGATTCAGAAACTTATAACTATGGCTACACCTTC. Protein: CASSLDSETYNYGYTF. V is TRBV7-9 and J is TRBJ1-2, with D hard to call. V shed 1 base and J shed 1 base, with 13 bases lying between them. CDR3 length equals 16 residues. Germline CDR1 reads SEHNR; CDR2 reads FQNEAQ (reference sequence).